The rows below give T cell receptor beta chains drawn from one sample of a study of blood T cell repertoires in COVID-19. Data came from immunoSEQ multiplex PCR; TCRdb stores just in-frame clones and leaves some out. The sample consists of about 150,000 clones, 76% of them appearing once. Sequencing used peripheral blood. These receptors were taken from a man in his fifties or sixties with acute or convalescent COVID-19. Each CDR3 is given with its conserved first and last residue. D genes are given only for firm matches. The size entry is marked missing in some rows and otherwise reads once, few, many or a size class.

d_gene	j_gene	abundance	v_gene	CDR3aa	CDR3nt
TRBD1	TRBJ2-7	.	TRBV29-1	CSVAGGAGLYEQYF	TGCAGCGTTGCAGGGGGCGCCGGGTTATACGAGCAGTACTTC
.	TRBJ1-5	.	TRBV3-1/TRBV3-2	CASSQGGGQPQHF	TGTGCCAGCAGCCAAGGGGGGGGTCAGCCCCAGCATTTT
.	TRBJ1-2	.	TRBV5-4	CASSLVHYGYTF	TGTGCCAGCAGCTTGGTCCACTATGGCTACACCTTT
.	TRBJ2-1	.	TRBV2	CASSNGHRYNEQFF	TGTGCCAGCTCAAACGGACACCGCTACAATGAGCAGTTCTTC
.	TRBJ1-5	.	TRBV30	CAWSVQVTNQPQHF	TGTGCCTGGAGTGTACAAGTCACGAATCAGCCCCAGCATTTT
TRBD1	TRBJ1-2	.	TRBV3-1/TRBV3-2	CASNQRGGNGYTF	TGTGCCAGCAACCAGAGAGGGGGCAATGGCTACACCTTC
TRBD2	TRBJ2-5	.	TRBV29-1	CSAAGTSGPGETQYF	TGCAGCGCCGCCGGGACTAGCGGGCCGGGAGAGACCCAGTACTTC
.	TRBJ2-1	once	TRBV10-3	CAISQGGSYNEQFF	TGTGCCATCAGTCAAGGGGGCTCCTACAATGAGCAGTTCTTC
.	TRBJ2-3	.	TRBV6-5	CASSTWTLSTDTQYF	TGTGCCAGCAGTACCTGGACTCTTTCCACAGATACGCAGTATTTT
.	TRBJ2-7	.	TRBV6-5	CASPNPGTNYEQYF	TGTGCCAGTCCAAATCCGGGGACAAACTACGAGCAGTACTTC
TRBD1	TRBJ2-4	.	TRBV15	CATNGIHRDRKNIQYF	TGTGCCACCAACGGAATCCACAGGGACAGGAAAAACATTCAGTACTTC
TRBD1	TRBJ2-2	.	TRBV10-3	CAISEGTGNTGELFF	TGTGCCATCAGTGAGGGGACAGGGAACACCGGGGAGCTGTTTTTT
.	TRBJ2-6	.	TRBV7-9	CAQRGNSGANVLTF	TGTGCTCAAAGGGGGAACTCTGGGGCCAACGTCCTGACTTTC
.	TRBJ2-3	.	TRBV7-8	CASSQLYTQYF	TGTGCCAGCAGCCAGCTGTATACGCAGTATTTT
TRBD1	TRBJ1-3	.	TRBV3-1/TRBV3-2	CASSRHLSGGQNTIYF	TGTGCCAGCAGCCGGCACCTTTCAGGGGGCCAAAACACCATATATTTT
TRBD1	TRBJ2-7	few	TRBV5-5	CASSLYRGSAYEQYF	TGTGCCAGCAGCTTGTACAGGGGATCTGCGTACGAGCAGTACTTC
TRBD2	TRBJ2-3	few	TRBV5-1	CASQLSGAETDTQYF	TGCGCCAGCCAACTTAGCGGGGCGGAAACAGATACGCAGTATTTT
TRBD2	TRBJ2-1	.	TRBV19	CASSPKALLAATYNEQFF	TGTGCCAGTAGTCCTAAGGCCCTACTAGCGGCGACCTACAATGAGCAGTTCTTC
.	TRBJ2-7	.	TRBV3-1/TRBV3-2	CASSPLTGFGGHEQYF	TGTGCCAGCAGCCCCCTCACGGGCTTTGGAGGACACGAGCAGTACTTC
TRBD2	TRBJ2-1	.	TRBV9	CASSVALASGYNEQFF	TGTGCCAGCAGCGTAGCTCTGGCTAGCGGCTACAATGAGCAGTTCTTC
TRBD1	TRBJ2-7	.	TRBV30	CAWWTGRYEQYF	TGTGCCTGGTGGACAGGGAGGTACGAGCAGTACTTC
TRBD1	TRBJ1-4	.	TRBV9	CASSGGPVTGGEKLFF	TGTGCCAGCAGCGGCGGCCCGGTGACAGGGGGCGAAAAACTGTTTTTT
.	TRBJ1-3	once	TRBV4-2	CASSQDRFSGNTIYF	TGTGCCAGCAGCCAAGACAGGTTCTCTGGAAACACCATATATTTT
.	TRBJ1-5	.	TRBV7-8	CASSRGDRPQHF	TGTGCCAGCAGTCGGGGAGATCGGCCCCAGCATTTT
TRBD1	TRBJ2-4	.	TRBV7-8	CASSRGQGANIQYF	TGTGCCAGCAGCCGGGGACAGGGGGCTAACATTCAGTACTTC
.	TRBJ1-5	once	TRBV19	CASSQGTLNQPQHF	TGTGCCAGTAGTCAGGGAACTCTCAATCAGCCCCAGCATTTT
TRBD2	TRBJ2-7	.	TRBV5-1	CASSPDGTSGHYEQYF	TGCGCCAGCAGCCCAGATGGGACTAGCGGGCACTACGAGCAGTACTTC
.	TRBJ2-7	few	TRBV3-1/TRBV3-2	CASSSEGTYEQYF	TGTGCCAGCAGCTCCGAGGGGACTTACGAGCAGTACTTC
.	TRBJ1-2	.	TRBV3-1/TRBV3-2	CASSQRPSNGYTF	TGTGCCAGCAGCCAACGCCCGTCTAATGGCTACACCTTC
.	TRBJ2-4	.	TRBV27	CASSLGWRGGNIQYF	TGTGCCAGCAGTCTAGGTTGGCGTGGCGGGAACATTCAGTACTTC
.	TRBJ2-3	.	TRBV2	CASLPWDSTDTQYF	TGTGCCAGCCTACCTTGGGACTCCACAGATACGCAGTATTTT
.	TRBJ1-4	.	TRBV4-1	CASSQERWSYEKLFF	TGCGCCAGCAGCCAAGAGCGGTGGTCGTATGAAAAACTGTTTTTT
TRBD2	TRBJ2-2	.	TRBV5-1	CASSPGLAANTGELFF	TGCGCCAGCAGCCCCGGACTAGCGGCGAACACCGGGGAGCTGTTTTTT
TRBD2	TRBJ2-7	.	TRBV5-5	CASSRRLAASSYEQYF	TGTGCCAGCAGCAGAAGACTAGCGGCCTCTTCCTACGAGCAGTACTTC
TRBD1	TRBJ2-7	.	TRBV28	CASSSPQGSVEQYF	TGTGCCAGCAGTTCACCACAGGGGTCAGTAGAGCAGTACTTC
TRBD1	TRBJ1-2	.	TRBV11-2	CASSLRAQGSGYGYTF	TGTGCCAGCAGCTTACGCGCACAGGGGTCGGGCTATGGCTACACCTTC
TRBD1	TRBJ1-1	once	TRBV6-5	CASRTGGVGEAFF	TGTGCCAGCAGAACAGGGGGCGTTGGTGAAGCTTTCTTT
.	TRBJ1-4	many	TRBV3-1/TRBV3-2	CASSRVGTKEKLFF	TGTGCCAGCAGCCGGGTAGGGACAAAGGAAAAACTGTTTTTT
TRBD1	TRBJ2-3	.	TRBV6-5	CASSSTDRGYSDTQYF	TGTGCCAGCAGTTCTACGGACAGGGGGTACTCAGATACGCAGTATTTT
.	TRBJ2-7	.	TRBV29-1	CSVRSRSVSSYEQYF	TGCAGCGTCCGATCCCGCTCGGTTTCTTCCTACGAGCAGTACTTC
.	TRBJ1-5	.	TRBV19	CASSIAQGYQPQHF	TGTGCCAGTAGTATAGCTCAGGGGTATCAGCCCCAGCATTTT
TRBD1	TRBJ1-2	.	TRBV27	CASSFQGAGYGYTF	TGTGCCAGCAGTTTCCAGGGGGCAGGCTATGGCTACACCTTC
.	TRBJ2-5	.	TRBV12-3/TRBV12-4	CASSLAGEKTQYF	TGTGCCAGCAGTTTAGCCGGGGAGAAGACCCAGTACTTC
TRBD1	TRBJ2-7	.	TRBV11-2	CASSLGQGGEQYF	TGTGCCAGCAGCTTGGGACAGGGGGGAGAGCAGTACTTC
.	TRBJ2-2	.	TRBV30	CAWIRTREGELFF	TGTGCCTGGATCCGAACTAGGGAGGGGGAGCTGTTTTTT